This T cell receptor (beta chain) was captured by sequencing in a study of T cell responses to AZD1222 COVID-19 vaccine. This CDR3 is built from 13 residues. Trimming pared 3 bases from V and 3 bases from J, leaving 10 bases between. Per the germline V gene, CDR1 is GTSNPN and CDR2 is SVGIG (reference sequence). Profiling relied on immunoSEQ multiplex PCR, and the TCRdb table lists in-frame clones only, not all of them. Of approximately 110,000 clones in the sample, nearly 90% are singletons; the top ten hold roughly a sixth. The gene calls are TRBV30 and TRBJ2-3; perhaps D is TRBD1 or TRBD2 (5 bases each). Material: peripheral blood, obtained on day 0 of AZD1222 vaccination. The sequence was collected from an adult in good health. The CDR3 nucleotides are TGTGCCTGGAGGGGGGTCGGAACAGATACGCAGTATTTT. It yields the protein CAWRGVGTDTQYF.